One sample yielded the 16 T cell receptor beta chains listed below, sequenced in a study of T cells in Graves' hyperthyroidism and ophthalmopathy. There were TCR beta CDR3 regions amplified from RNA transcripts. TCR CDR3 underwent first-round RT-PCR with the HTBI primer set. A single record per CDR3 protein comes from TCRdb applying MiXCR to the multiplex PCR reads. The data hold about 640,000 distinct CDR3 sequences, with 45% observed a single time. Sequenced: peripheral blood or thyroid tissue (not recorded which). Receptor source: an adult man with Graves' disease, either hyperthyroidism or ophthalmopathy (not recorded which).

This rearrangement joins TRBV4-2 to TRBJ1-2; D gene ambiguous. The V end lost 7 bases, the J end lost 2 bases, and 17 bases lay between the germline ends. Germline lookup yields CDR1 LGHNA and CDR2 YNFKEQ. The CDR3 runs to 15 residues. The CDR3 here is CASTPEGRSNYGYTF. The DNA for the CDR3 is TGTGCCAGCACCCCGGAGGGCAGATCCAACTATGGCTACACCTTC.

V is TRBV20-1 and J is TRBJ1-2; D is uncertain. This CDR3 spans 9 amino acids. Per germline, CDR1 DFQATT and CDR2 SNEGSKA (reference sequence). CDR3 protein: CSFGNGYTF. Here the CDR3 DNA reads TGCAGCTTCGGGAATGGCTACACCTTC.

A word on this clonotype: This may arise from a read error, as a much more abundant clone is one base away. The V and J genes are TRBV9 and TRBJ2-5; TRBD2 aligns across 10 bases. The trim removed 6 bases at V and 3 bases at J, leaving 5 bases unmatched. This CDR3 contains 14 residues. Germline V CDR1 and CDR2: SGDLS, YYNGEE. CDR3 in DNA: TGTGCCAGCACGGATAGCGGGGGGAAAGAGACCCAGTACTTC. Its protein product is CASTDSGGKETQYF.

This clonotype was seen a few times. J is TRBJ2-5 and V is TRBV11-2; 12 bases match TRBD2. V shed 5 bases, J shed 5 bases, and the junction held 6 bases outside the gene matches. From germline, CDR1 is SGHAT and CDR2 FQNNGV. This CDR3 contains 15 residues. The CDR3 DNA reads TGTGCCAGCAGCCAAGGACTAGCGGGAAGGGAGACCCAGTACTTC. It encodes CASSQGLAGRETQYF.

This chain connects TRBV6-5 to TRBJ1-1; tentative D call: TRBD1 (5 bases). V lost 8 bases, J lost 6 bases, and 10 bases lay in between. The CDR3 length is 11 residues. The germline V gene encodes CDR1 MNHEY and CDR2 SVGAGI. CDR3 amino acids: CASWGFAEAFF. The CDR3 DNA is TGTGCCAGCTGGGGGTTCGCTGAAGCTTTCTTT.

Comments on this clonotype: One junction end does not reproduce the germline sequence, and a read error may be involved. The chain carries TRBV7-9 and TRBJ2-7; the D gene is possibly TRBD1 (5 bases). Germline lookup yields CDR1 SEHNR and CDR2 FQNEAQ (reference sequence). The CDR3 is 12 amino acids. CDR3 region: CVSMTAQGEQYF. The CDR3, as DNA: TGTGTCAGCATGACCGCGCAGGGCGAGCAGTACTTC.

The chain combines TRBV12-3 or TRBV12-4 with TRBJ1-5; D ambiguous. The germline V and J ends were trimmed by 4 bases and 4 bases, with 17 bases remaining between them. There are 16 residues in the CDR3. As DNA, the CDR3 is TGTGCCAGCAGTTACGGCCCCCGGGAAGGAAATCAGCCCCAGCATTTT. This codes for CASSYGPREGNQPQHF.

The chain uses TRBV29-1 and TRBJ1-3; 10 bases map to TRBD1. Germline-derived CDR1 and CDR2 are SQVTM and ANQGSEA. This CDR3 is built from 14 residues. V shed 6 bases and J 3 bases; nucleotides not matched to a gene: 5. CDR3 nucleotides: TGCAGCGTAGGGGACAGGGGAATTGGAAACACCATATATTTT. It specifies CSVGDRGIGNTIYF.

This clonotype was counted between two and nine times. The chain has TRBV5-1 and TRBJ2-7, with 7 bases matching TRBD2. With 0 bases clipped from V and 6 bases from J, the junction kept 6 bases outside the gene matches. This CDR3 has 14 amino acids. Germline V gene data show CDR1 as SGHRS and CDR2 as YFSETQ. The CDR3 nucleotides read TGCGCCAGCAGCTTGGCCACGGGGGGACCCGAGCAGTACTTC. Protein: CASSLATGGPEQYF.

This clonotype was seen ten or more times. This chain connects TRBV7-8 to TRBJ2-5; D call uncertain. This CDR3 is 14 amino acids long. Per germline, CDR1 SGHVS and CDR2 FQNEAQ. V dropped 4 bases and J dropped 1 base, with 10 bases sitting between them. CDR3 sequence reads: CASSSTELQETQYF. CDR3 in DNA: TGTGCCAGCAGCTCCACGGAGCTCCAAGAGACCCAGTACTTC.

This clonotype was counted between two and nine times. The chain has TRBV9 and TRBJ2-5; D is unresolved. The V end was cut by 3 bases, the J end by 2 bases, with 11 bases between. Germline lookup yields CDR1 SGDLS and CDR2 YYNGEE. The length of the CDR3 is 14 residues. The CDR3 here is CASSASGRQETQYF. CDR3 nucleotide sequence: TGTGCCAGCAGCGCCTCGGGCCGACAAGAGACCCAGTACTTC.

This chain links TRBV6-5 with TRBJ1-4; D uncertain. Trimming cost V 2 bases and J 6 bases, with 7 bases left between them. Germline CDR1 is MNHEY and CDR2 is SVGAGI. The CDR3 is made up of 13 amino acids. The CDR3 spells CASSYQRDEKLFF. The CDR3 DNA is TGTGCCAGCAGTTACCAGCGAGATGAAAAACTGTTTTTT.

In this sample, this clonotype turned up a few times. The CDR3 loop is CASSVDQGQGNTEAFF. For the CDR3, the DNA is TGTGCCAGCAGCGTAGATCAGGGTCAGGGGAACACTGAAGCTTTCTTT. The chain has TRBV9 and TRBJ1-1, with D perhaps matching TRBD1 (5 bases). There are 16 residues in the CDR3. The V and J ends lost 0 bases and 1 base respectively, with 13 bases between them. Germline-derived CDR1 and CDR2 are SGDLS and YYNGEE.

This clonotype was recorded many times. This chain links TRBV24-1 with TRBJ1-1; the D is unclear. Trimming took off 2 bases at V and 8 bases at J, with 14 bases between the two ends. The CDR3 consists of 14 residues. CDR1 is KGHDR, CDR2 SFDVKD, per germline. The CDR3 loop is CATSDSQGRGEAFF. The CDR3 bases are TGTGCCACCAGTGATTCCCAAGGACGTGGAGAAGCTTTCTTT.

This clonotype was counted once. Relative to the germline gene, one junction end is altered; a read error may explain this. The chain recombines TRBV12-3 or TRBV12-4 with TRBJ1-6; TRBD1 agrees at 8 bases. The CDR3 has 15 amino acids. CDR3: CAGSFMTGAAPPLHF. For the CDR3, the DNA is TGTGCCGGCAGTTTTATGACAGGGGCCGCGCCACCCCTCCACTTT.

A remark on this clonotype: One base away lies a much larger clone, so this may be a sequencing read error. The CDR3 does not close with the conserved phenylalanine or tryptophan, likely indicating a read error. The CDR3 sequence is CASSIQGGTEAFL. CDR3 sequence (DNA): TGTGCCAGTAGTATACAGGGAGGGACTGAAGCTTTCCTT. V usage is TRBV19 and J usage is TRBJ1-1; TRBD1 is a possible D gene (5 bases). The V end was cut by 2 bases, the J end by 5 bases, with 9 bases between. The CDR3 is 13 residues long. In germline, CDR1 is LNHDA, CDR2 SQIVND (reference sequence).